The sample holds one count of the clone carrying this T cell receptor beta chain. Its target is unknown. Samples were taken several times over chemoradiotherapy. Profiling relied on immunoSEQ multiplex PCR, and the TCRdb table lists in-frame clones only, not all of them. The data show 5,500 to 6,000 clones, approximately 82% seen once. This entry belongs to a study of chemoradiotherapy in HPV16-positive cancers. Study-level points and caveats: In HPV16-positive patients, HPV-responsive T-cell expansion tracked better recurrence-free survival. Non-HPV-specific T cells did not expand in tumors during treatment, whereas candidate HPV-specific clones and E7-related motifs did.

The CDR3 is made up of 14 amino acids. J lost 4 bases, V lost 8 bases, and 10 bases had no gene match. CDR1 and CDR2 (germline): ENHRY, SYGVKD. The clonotype originates from a human donor with HPV-associated anogenital cancer. Here the sequenced sample was tumor tissue, taken from a patient who underwent chemoradiotherapy. This chain uses TRBV10-3 with TRBJ1-1, with 7 bases lining up with TRBD1. The CDR3 region is CAIGDRERSTEAFF. The CDR3 coding sequence is TGTGCCATCGGCGACAGGGAGAGGAGCACTGAAGCTTTCTTT.